The following is a T cell receptor beta chain sequence with its context. This clone has only one observation. It lacks a known antigen. Per-base quality was not reported, and no clone a single base away is much larger than it. Using the deep immunoSEQ assay, TCR CDR3 regions were amplified from genomic DNA by multiplex PCR. Genomic DNA extracted from each cell subset was distributed evenly over all wells of several immunoSEQ 96-well plates, and each plate served as one replicate. For unsorted PBMC, each replicate PCR was loaded with approximately 330 ng genomic DNA, equivalent to 30,000 or so T cell genomes. Unsorted PBMC genomic DNA was sequenced across ten immunoSEQ deep assay plates. The purified libraries were quantified using a Qubit 3.0 fluorometer, sized with a Bioanalyzer 2100, and then quantified again using the KAPA Library Quantification kit. Each immunoSEQ 96-well plate was sequenced on its own single-read 150-cycle Illumina NextSeq 550 flow cell. Under the source paper's analysis protocol: Because only junctional sequences without quality scores were contained in the immunoSEQ output, filtering matching that applied to full-length reads could not be performed. To assign V/J genes and CDR3, sequences were annotated against IMGT germline references using PyIR, a Python wrapper for IgBLAST v1.9. Reads were removed for weak V/J assignments (E-value above 1e-6), missing CDR3, stop codons, out-of-frame junctions, or ambiguous translated residues. V3J clonotypes were defined as sequences sharing an identical inferred V gene, J gene, and CDR3 amino acid sequence. To compute the percentage overlap between repertoires, the number of shared unique clonotypes was divided by the size of the smaller repertoire. RTK rarefaction, the Chao1 estimator, and Recon v2.1 estimates of unobserved clonotypes were used to assess repertoire richness. TCRdb provides this immuneACCESS table in a form limited to in-frame rearrangements. Some clones are lacking; in checked studies, under half of them reflect an unresolved V gene, and why the rest are absent is not known. V, J and clone size are those of that table, while D and trimming were read from the DNA. The sample table shows more than 450,000 clones, and around 79% are seen once. The top ten hold approximately 13% of the sample.

Donors were healthy HIV-negative adults with no recently reported acute infections or vaccinations. Only Caucasian adults living in Nashville, Tennessee, USA were represented among the donors. For unsorted samples, approximately 81 million PBMCs were counted, and genomic DNA was extracted using the QIAamp DNA Blood Mini kit. Blood was collected by leukapheresis, and PBMCs were isolated by Ficoll-Histopaque density gradient centrifugation and then cryopreserved in liquid nitrogen vapor phase. This record belongs to a study of shared clonotypes between healthy human individuals (dated by TCRdb to about 2020). For context, the study as a whole: Two women and three men aged 18 to 49 years were included in the cohort. Per donor, leukapheresis produced somewhere between about 0.8 and 9.5 billion PBMCs. To estimate repertoire size and how much clonotype sharing occurs between individuals, the study deeply sequenced the blood TCR repertoires of five or six healthy adults. To increase sequencing depth and limit assay-specific biases, TCR repertoire library preparation and sequencing were carried out by different laboratories using diverse techniques. General conclusions and limits of the study: Based on pairwise subsampling, the degree of clonotype sharing among donors was expected to be affected by sequencing depth. Only blood was sampled, and tissue TCR repertoires likely differ from those in blood. Because the study included a small number of donors, the genetic and exposure-history diversity represented was limited.

The sequencing sample was made of PBMCs. This TCR derives from a woman aged 40 to 50 in good health. Some clones in this sample may be carry-over from other donors' samples.

CDR3 protein: CASRISGRGLDEQFF. In nucleotides, the sequence is TGCGCCAGCAGGATTTCCGGGAGAGGATTGGATGAGCAGTTCTTC. The sequence joins TRBV5-1 to TRBJ2-1; the D gene is possibly TRBD2, with 6 bases matching. Based on the germline V gene, the CDR1 and CDR2 sequences are SGHRS and YFSETQ. The junction shows trimming of 5 bases on V and 8 bases on J, plus 20 bases between the germline ends. The CDR3 sequence holds 15 residues, the cysteine and phenylalanine included. Only the CDR3 DNA stays, 45 bases, in frame from base 1.